The rows below give T cell receptor beta chains drawn from one sample of a study of CD8 T cells in Susac syndrome. TCRdb re-derived calls from the immunoSEQ multiplex PCR reads in MiXCR, one entry per CDR3 protein. The profile shows about 52,000 distinct CDR3 sequences, around 93% of them singletons. Sequenced sample: CD8+ T cells from PBMCs. These receptors were collected from a human donor with multiple sclerosis. Both conserved end residues are part of each CDR3. D genes are given only for firm matches. Size is omitted from some rows. Given values are once, few, many or a class for expanded clones.

CDR3	DNA	V	D	size	J
CASNPRGAYEQYF	TGTGCCAGCAACCCCAGGGGAGCCTACGAGCAGTACTTC	TRBV5-8	.	.	TRBJ2-7
CSVQGEDGIQYF	TGCAGCGTTCAGGGAGAGGATGGCATTCAGTACTTC	TRBV29-1	.	.	TRBJ2-4
CASSRGPNEKLFF	TGCGCCAGCAGTCGGGGTCCGAATGAAAAACTGTTTTTT	TRBV10-1	.	.	TRBJ1-4
CSTTKENWNEQFF	TGCAGCACCACCAAGGAGAACTGGAATGAGCAGTTCTTC	TRBV29-1	.	.	TRBJ2-1
CASSPRGLANYGYTF	TGTGCCAGCAGCCCCAGGGGGCTCGCTAACTATGGCTACACCTTC	TRBV4-2	TRBD1	.	TRBJ1-2
CASSFGQHSNQPQHF	TGTGCCAGCAGCTTCGGACAACACAGCAATCAGCCCCAGCATTTT	TRBV7-8	.	.	TRBJ1-5
CASSELIVAGLLYEQYF	TGTGCCAGCAGTGAATTGATAGTGGCGGGGCTACTTTACGAGCAGTACTTC	TRBV6-1	.	few	TRBJ2-7
CSDTGLEAFF	TGCAGCGACACAGGGCTTGAAGCTTTCTTT	TRBV29-1	.	.	TRBJ1-1
CASSVGRTQLYGYTF	TGTGCCAGCAGTGTGGGGCGGACACAACTATATGGCTACACCTTC	TRBV6-1	.	.	TRBJ1-2
CASTGTLRGLSNQPQHF	TGTGCCAGCACCGGGACCTTGCGTGGGCTAAGCAATCAGCCCCAGCATTTT	TRBV2	.	.	TRBJ1-5
CIAGAPGGTDTQYF	TGCATCGCGGGGGCCCCCGGAGGCACAGATACGCAGTATTTT	TRBV29-1	.	.	TRBJ2-3
CASSPPGEGYEQYF	TGTGCCAGCAGCCCGCCGGGGGAAGGTTACGAGCAGTACTTC	TRBV3-1	.	.	TRBJ2-7
CASTPATVGTEAFF	TGTGCCAGCACCCCGGCTACAGTAGGCACTGAAGCTTTCTTT	TRBV7-8	.	.	TRBJ1-1
CASKGLAMDEQFF	TGTGCCAGCAAGGGACTAGCGATGGATGAGCAGTTCTTC	TRBV28	TRBD2	.	TRBJ2-1
CAISGLDTDTQYF	TGTGCCATCTCGGGCCTAGACACAGATACGCAGTATTTT	TRBV10-3	.	once	TRBJ2-3
CASSHRDRGLETQYF	TGTGCCAGCAGCCACCGGGACAGGGGGCTTGAGACCCAGTACTTC	TRBV9	TRBD1	.	TRBJ2-5
CASSFANEQFF	TGTGCCAGCAGCTTCGCCAATGAGCAGTTCTTC	TRBV11-2	.	.	TRBJ2-1
CASSLRDRANSPLHF	TGTGCCAGCAGCTTACGAGACAGGGCTAATTCACCCCTCCACTTT	TRBV13	TRBD1	.	TRBJ1-6
CASSFPDRGYGYTF	TGTGCCAGCAGTTTCCCGGACAGGGGATATGGCTACACCTTC	TRBV28	TRBD1	.	TRBJ1-2
CSVALDGYTF	TGCAGCGTTGCATTGGATGGCTACACCTTC	TRBV29-1	.	.	TRBJ1-2
CASSGEVDEQFF	TGTGCCAGCAGCGGGGAGGTTGATGAGCAGTTCTTC	TRBV7-9	.	once	TRBJ2-1
CASSPLGAYEQYF	TGTGCCAGCAGTCCGCTTGGGGCCTACGAGCAGTACTTC	TRBV12-3/TRBV12-4	.	.	TRBJ2-7
CASSLRLGGRIIYEQYF	TGTGCCAGCAGTTTACGCTTGGGGGGCCGAATAATCTACGAGCAGTACTTC	TRBV27	.	.	TRBJ2-7
CASSVGGTLPYEQYF	TGTGCCAGCAGCGTGGGGGGGACACTTCCCTACGAGCAGTACTTC	TRBV9	.	.	TRBJ2-7
CATSREAASSYEQYF	TGTGCCACCAGCAGAGAGGCTGCAAGCTCCTACGAGCAGTACTTC	TRBV15	.	.	TRBJ2-7
CASSLLDTEAFF	TGTGCCAGCAGCTTACTAGACACTGAAGCTTTCTTT	TRBV7-9	.	.	TRBJ1-1
CATSRRGGNQPQHF	TGTGCCACCAGCCGAAGGGGGGGCAATCAGCCCCAGCATTTT	TRBV15	.	.	TRBJ1-5
CASSAAGTATSTDTQYF	TGCGCCAGCAGCGCAGCGGGGACAGCAACTAGCACAGATACGCAGTATTTT	TRBV5-1	.	.	TRBJ2-3
CASTLGNTEAFF	TGTGCCAGCACCCTCGGGAACACTGAAGCTTTCTTT	TRBV12-3/TRBV12-4	.	.	TRBJ1-1
CASSLMDGEHGEKLFF	TGTGCCAGCAGCCTCATGGACGGGGAGCATGGTGAAAAACTGTTTTTT	TRBV7-2	.	.	TRBJ1-4
CAWRQMNTGELFF	TGTGCCTGGAGGCAGATGAACACCGGGGAGCTGTTTTTT	TRBV30	.	once	TRBJ2-2
CASSKPGHTDTQYF	TGTGCCAGCAGCAAACCGGGACACACAGATACGCAGTATTTT	TRBV21-1	.	.	TRBJ2-3
CASSYNLLAGGPDTQYF	TGTGCCAGCAGTTACAACCTTTTAGCGGGGGGGCCTGATACGCAGTATTTT	TRBV6-5	TRBD2	.	TRBJ2-3
CASSLGLAGGPIYNEQFF	TGTGCCAGCAGCCTGGGACTAGCGGGGGGCCCTATCTACAATGAGCAGTTCTTC	TRBV7-2	TRBD2	.	TRBJ2-1
CASSYAYEQYF	TGTGCCAGCAGTTACGCTTACGAGCAGTACTTC	TRBV28	.	few	TRBJ2-7
CASTDHTDTQYF	TGTGCCAGCACCGACCACACAGATACGCAGTATTTT	TRBV28	.	.	TRBJ2-3
CASTRGGHETIHTGELFF	TGTGCCAGCACCAGGGGGGGACACGAAACCATTCACACCGGGGAGCTGTTTTTT	TRBV6-1	.	.	TRBJ2-2
CASSQGGSYNEQFF	TGTGCCAGCAGTCAGGGGGGGTCCTACAATGAGCAGTTCTTC	TRBV7-2	.	.	TRBJ2-1
CASSVRYNTEAFF	TGTGCCAGCAGCGTACGTTATAACACTGAAGCTTTCTTT	TRBV7-9	.	.	TRBJ1-1
CASSLDTFLGETQYF	TGTGCCAGCAGTTTGGACACTTTTTTAGGAGAGACCCAGTACTTC	TRBV11-2	.	.	TRBJ2-5
CAIATSGGRETQYF	TGTGCCATTGCGACTAGCGGGGGCCGGGAGACCCAGTACTTC	TRBV19	TRBD2	.	TRBJ2-5
CASSPNLGTKPYEQYF	TGTGCCAGCTCACCTAACCTGGGGACAAAGCCCTACGAGCAGTACTTC	TRBV18	.	.	TRBJ2-7
CASSQTADTQYF	TGTGCCAGCAGCCAGACCGCAGATACGCAGTATTTT	TRBV7-9	.	few	TRBJ2-3
CASGRGGTDTQYF	TGTGCCAGCGGCCGGGGAGGAACAGATACGCAGTATTTT	TRBV7-2	.	.	TRBJ2-3
CASSPGAANEKLFF	TGTGCCAGCAGCCCAGGGGCGGCTAATGAAAAACTGTTTTTT	TRBV9	.	once	TRBJ1-4
CASGLSTDTQYF	TGTGCTAGTGGTTTAAGCACAGATACGCAGTATTTT	TRBV12-5	.	.	TRBJ2-3
CASSPQGYSNQPQHF	TGTGCCAGCAGTCCACAGGGGTATAGCAATCAGCCCCAGCATTTT	TRBV27	TRBD1	.	TRBJ1-5
CASSQDRQGVEDTQYF	TGTGCCAGCAGCCAAGATAGGCAGGGGGTAGAAGATACGCAGTATTTT	TRBV3-1	TRBD1	.	TRBJ2-3
CSVEKLQGGGNGYTF	TGCAGCGTTGAAAAGTTACAGGGCGGTGGGAATGGCTACACCTTC	TRBV29-1	.	.	TRBJ1-2
CAIIKRQGPNYGYTF	TGTGCCATCATTAAAAGACAGGGACCTAACTATGGCTACACCTTC	TRBV10-3	TRBD1	.	TRBJ1-2